This TCR beta chain came from a study of T cells in Graves' hyperthyroidism and ophthalmopathy. Study-wide results and caveats: The model forecast ophthalmopathy, anticipating it by a median around 6.5 months before onset. Expanded thyroid clonotypes (above 0.001) were mostly also found in blood.

On this clonotype: What it binds is not known. A much larger clone sits a single nucleotide away, making a read error possible.

Absence of ophthalmopathy progression within 18 months defined stable Graves' hyperthyroidism. Pregnant or lactating patients were excluded, as were those with uncontrolled infection or other autoimmune disease. Trimming removed 4 bases from V and 5 bases from J; junction bases left unmatched: 14. The CDR3 is 17 residues long. Germline CDR1 SGHDT, CDR2 YYEEEE. Amplified TCR beta CDR3 regions derived from RNA transcripts. HTBI primers drove first-round RT-PCR of the TCR CDR3. MiXCR, run by TCRdb on the multiplex PCR reads, gives a single entry per CDR3 protein. The sample lists 500,000 to 750,000 distinct CDR3 sequences; 46% were seen once.

The clonotype originates from a young woman with Graves' hyperthyroidism. The sequenced material came from peripheral blood or thyroid tissue (not recorded which). The genes are TRBV5-6 and TRBJ2-2, with 7 bases matching TRBD2. CDR3 nucleotide sequence: TGTGCCAGCAGCCATGGGGGGGACTCCGGAGCGACCGGGGAGCTGTTTTTT. It encodes CASSHGGDSGATGELFF.